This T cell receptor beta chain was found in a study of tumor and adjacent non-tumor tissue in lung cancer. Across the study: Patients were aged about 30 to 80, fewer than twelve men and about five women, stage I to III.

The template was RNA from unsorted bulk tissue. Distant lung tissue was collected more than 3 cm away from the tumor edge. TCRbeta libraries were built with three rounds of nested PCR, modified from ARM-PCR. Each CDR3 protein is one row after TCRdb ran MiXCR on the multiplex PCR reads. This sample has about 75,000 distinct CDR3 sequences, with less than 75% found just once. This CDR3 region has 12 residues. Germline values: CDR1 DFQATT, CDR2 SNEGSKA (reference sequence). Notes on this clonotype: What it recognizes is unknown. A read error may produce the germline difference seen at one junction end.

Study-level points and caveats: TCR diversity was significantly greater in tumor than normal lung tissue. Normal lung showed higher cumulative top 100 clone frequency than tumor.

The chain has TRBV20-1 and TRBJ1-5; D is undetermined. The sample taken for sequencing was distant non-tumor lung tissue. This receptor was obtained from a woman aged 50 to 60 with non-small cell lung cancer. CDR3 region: CGAKEGGQPQHF. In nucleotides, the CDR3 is TGCGGTGCTAAGGAGGGTGGTCAGCCCCAGCATTTT.